This record covers a single TCR beta chain. Its antigen remains unidentified. Base qualities are not at hand, and no much larger clone is one base apart. Preparation of the library involved the immunoSEQ multiplex PCR assay. As stored in TCRdb, this immuneACCESS dataset retains in-frame rearrangements with V and J assigned. A fraction of the clones does not appear; measured against another copy, unresolved V genes explain less than half of the discrepancy, and the remainder lacks a known reason. For this sample there are tens of thousands of clones; approximately 93% appear just once. The ten largest clones capture roughly 8% of the sample. The germline V gene yields SGDLS for CDR1 and YYNGEE for CDR2. Trimming accounts for 3 bases at V and 4 bases at J, while the number of junction bases matched to no gene is 4. The CDR3 numbers 16 residues from cysteine through phenylalanine. Solely the CDR3 DNA is kept, with 48 bases framed from the first base.

The sample comes from a study of T cell changes during pregnancy in multiple sclerosis (dated 2019 in TCRdb). With regard to the full study: The study looked at changes in the T cell repertoire across pregnancy in women with multiple sclerosis.

The receptor's source is a female donor with multiple sclerosis, enrolled in a pregnancy study. This material consisted of CD8+ T cells from peripheral blood mononuclear cells, taken in the third trimester of pregnancy. This sequence uses TRBV9 and TRBJ2-1; the junction holds 13 bases that match TRBD2. The DNA sequence is as follows: TGTGCCAGCAGCGGATCGGGACTAGCGGGGTACAATGAGCAGTTCTTC. Its protein product is CASSGSGLAGYNEQFF.